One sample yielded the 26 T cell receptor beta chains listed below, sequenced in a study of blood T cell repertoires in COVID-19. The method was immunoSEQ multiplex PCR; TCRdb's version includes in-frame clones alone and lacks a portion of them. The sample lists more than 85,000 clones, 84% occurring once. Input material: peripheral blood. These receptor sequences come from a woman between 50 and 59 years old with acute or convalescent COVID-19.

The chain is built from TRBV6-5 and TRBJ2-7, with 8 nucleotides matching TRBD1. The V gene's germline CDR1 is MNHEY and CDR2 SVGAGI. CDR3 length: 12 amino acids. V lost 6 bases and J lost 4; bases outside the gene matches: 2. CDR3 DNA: TGTGCCAGCAGAGACAGGGGATACGAGCAGTACTTC. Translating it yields CASRDRGYEQYF.

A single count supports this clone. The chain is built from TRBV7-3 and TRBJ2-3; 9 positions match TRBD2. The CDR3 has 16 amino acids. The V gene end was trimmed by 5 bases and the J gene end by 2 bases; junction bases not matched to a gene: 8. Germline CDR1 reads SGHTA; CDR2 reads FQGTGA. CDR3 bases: TGTGCCAGCAGCCTACCGGGACTAGCAAACACAGATACGCAGTATTTT. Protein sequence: CASSLPGLANTDTQYF.

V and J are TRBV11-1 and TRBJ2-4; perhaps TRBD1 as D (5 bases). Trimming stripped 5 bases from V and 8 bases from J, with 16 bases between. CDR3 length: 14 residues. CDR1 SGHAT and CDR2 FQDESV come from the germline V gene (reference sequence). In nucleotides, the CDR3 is TGTGCCAGCAGCCCTTCGACAGCGAAGGACATTCAGTACTTC. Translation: CASSPSTAKDIQYF.

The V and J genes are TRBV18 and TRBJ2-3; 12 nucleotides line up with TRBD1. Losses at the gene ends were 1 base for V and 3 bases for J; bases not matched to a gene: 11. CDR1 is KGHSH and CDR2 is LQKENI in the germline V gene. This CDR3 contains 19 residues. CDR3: CASSPRLGQGARRTDTQYF. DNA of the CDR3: TGTGCCAGCTCACCACGGTTGGGACAGGGGGCAAGGAGGACAGATACGCAGTATTTT. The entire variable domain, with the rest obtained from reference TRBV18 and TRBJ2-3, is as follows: NAGVMQNPRHLVRRRGQEARLRCSPMKGHSHVYWYRQLPEEGLKFMVYLQKENIIDESGMPKERFSAEFPKEGPSILRIQQVVRGDSAAYFCASSPRLGQGARRTDTQYFGPGTRLTVL.

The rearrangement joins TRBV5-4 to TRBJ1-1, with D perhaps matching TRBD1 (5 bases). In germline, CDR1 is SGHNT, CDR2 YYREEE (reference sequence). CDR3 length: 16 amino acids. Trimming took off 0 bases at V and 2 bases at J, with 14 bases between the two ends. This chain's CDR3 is CASSLGGVRPNTEAFF. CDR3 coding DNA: TGTGCCAGCAGCTTGGGGGGGGTCCGACCTAACACTGAAGCTTTCTTT.

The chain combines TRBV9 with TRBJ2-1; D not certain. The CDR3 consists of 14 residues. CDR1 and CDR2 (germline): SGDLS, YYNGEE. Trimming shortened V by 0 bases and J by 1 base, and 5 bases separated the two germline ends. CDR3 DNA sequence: TGTGCCAGCAGCGTAGGAGGATCCTACAATGAGCAGTTCTTC. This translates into CASSVGGSYNEQFF.

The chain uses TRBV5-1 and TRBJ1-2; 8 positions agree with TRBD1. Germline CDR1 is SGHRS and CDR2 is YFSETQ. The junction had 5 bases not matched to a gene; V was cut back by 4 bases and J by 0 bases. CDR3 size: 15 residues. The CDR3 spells CASSHGTGANYGYTF. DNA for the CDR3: TGCGCCAGCAGCCATGGGACAGGAGCTAACTATGGCTACACCTTC.

For the CDR3, the DNA is TGTGCCAGCAGACAGACAGCTGCACCCACCTTC. Translating gives CASRQTAAPTF. This chain links TRBV28 with TRBJ1-2; tentatively, D is TRBD1 (5 bases). This CDR3 spans 11 amino acids. Germline V gene data show CDR1 as MDHEN and CDR2 as SYDVKM. V lost 6 bases, J lost 13 bases, and 15 bases lay in between.

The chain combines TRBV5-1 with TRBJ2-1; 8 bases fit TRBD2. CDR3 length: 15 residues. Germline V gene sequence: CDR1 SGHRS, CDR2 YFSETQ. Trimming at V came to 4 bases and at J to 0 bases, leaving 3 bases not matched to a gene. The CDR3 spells CASSLGGASYNEQFF. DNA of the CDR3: TGCGCCAGCAGCCTCGGGGGGGCCTCCTACAATGAGCAGTTCTTC.

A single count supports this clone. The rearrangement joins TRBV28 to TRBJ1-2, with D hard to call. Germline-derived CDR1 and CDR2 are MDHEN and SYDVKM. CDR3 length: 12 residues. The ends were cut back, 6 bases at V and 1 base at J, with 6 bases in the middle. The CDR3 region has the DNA TGTGCCAGCAGCTCCCTTAACTATGGCTACACCTTC. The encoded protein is CASSSLNYGYTF.

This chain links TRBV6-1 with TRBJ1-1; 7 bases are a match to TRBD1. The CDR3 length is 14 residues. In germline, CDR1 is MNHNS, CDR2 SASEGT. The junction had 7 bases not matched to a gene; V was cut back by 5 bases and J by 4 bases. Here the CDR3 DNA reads TGTGCCAGCAGTCCGACAGGGCTGGGCACTGAAGCTTTCTTT. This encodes CASSPTGLGTEAFF.

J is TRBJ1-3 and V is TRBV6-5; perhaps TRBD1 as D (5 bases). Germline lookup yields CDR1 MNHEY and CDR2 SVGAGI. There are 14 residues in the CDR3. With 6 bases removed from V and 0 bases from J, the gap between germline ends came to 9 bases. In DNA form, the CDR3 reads TGTGCCAGCAGCTTGACAGACTCTGGAAACACCATATATTTT. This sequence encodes CASSLTDSGNTIYF.

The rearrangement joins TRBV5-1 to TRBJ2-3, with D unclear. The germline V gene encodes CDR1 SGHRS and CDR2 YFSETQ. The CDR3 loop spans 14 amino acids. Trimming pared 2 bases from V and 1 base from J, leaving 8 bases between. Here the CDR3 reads CASSLSVRTDTQYF. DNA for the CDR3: TGCGCCAGCAGCTTAAGCGTCCGCACAGATACGCAGTATTTT.

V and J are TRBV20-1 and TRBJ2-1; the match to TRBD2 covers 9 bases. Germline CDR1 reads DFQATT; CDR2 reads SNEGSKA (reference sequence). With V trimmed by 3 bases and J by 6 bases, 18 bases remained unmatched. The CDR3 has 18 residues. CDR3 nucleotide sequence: TGCAGTGCTAGTGGGTCAAGCGGGGGGTACCTAAGGCTCAATGAGCAGTTCTTC. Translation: CSASGSSGGYLRLNEQFF.

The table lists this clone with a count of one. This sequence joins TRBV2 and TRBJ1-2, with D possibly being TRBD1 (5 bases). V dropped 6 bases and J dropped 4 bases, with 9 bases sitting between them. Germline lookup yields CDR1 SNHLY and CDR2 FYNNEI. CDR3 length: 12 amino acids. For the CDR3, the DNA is TGTGCCAGCAGGGAGGGGATCTATGGCTACACCTTC. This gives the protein CASREGIYGYTF.

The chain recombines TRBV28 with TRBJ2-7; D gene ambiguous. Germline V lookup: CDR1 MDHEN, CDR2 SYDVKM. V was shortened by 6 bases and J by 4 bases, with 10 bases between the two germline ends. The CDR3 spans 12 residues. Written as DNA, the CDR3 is TGTGCCAGCAGCGGTCGGCGGTACGAGCAGTACTTC. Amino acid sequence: CASSGRRYEQYF.

The CDR3 DNA reads as TGTGCCAGCAGTACGGACAGGGCCCTGAATCAGCCCCAGCATTTT. Translation gives CASSTDRALNQPQHF. The chain joins TRBV28 to TRBJ1-5; 8 positions agree with TRBD1. With V trimmed by 5 bases and J by 4 bases, 7 bases remained unmatched. Germline loops: CDR1 MDHEN, CDR2 SYDVKM. The CDR3 covers 15 residues. Combining the CDR3 with reference TRBV28 and TRBJ1-5 gives the whole variable domain DVKVTQSSRYLVKRTGEKVFLECVQDMDHENMFWYRQDPGLGLRLIYFSYDVKMKEKGDIPEGYSVSREKKERFSLILESASTNQTSMYLCASSTDRALNQPQHFGDGTRLSIL.

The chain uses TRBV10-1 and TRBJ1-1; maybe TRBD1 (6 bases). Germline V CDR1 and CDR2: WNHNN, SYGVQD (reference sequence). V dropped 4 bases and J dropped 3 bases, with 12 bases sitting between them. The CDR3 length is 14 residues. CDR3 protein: CASSAREGDTEAFF. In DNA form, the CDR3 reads TGCGCCAGCAGTGCAAGGGAGGGGGACACTGAAGCTTTCTTT.

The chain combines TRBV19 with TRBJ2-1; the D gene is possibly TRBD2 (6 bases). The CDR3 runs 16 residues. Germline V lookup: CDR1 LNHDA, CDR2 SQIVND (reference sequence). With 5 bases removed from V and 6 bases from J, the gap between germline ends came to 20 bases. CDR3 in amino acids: CASSGWAGKERNEQFF. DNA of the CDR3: TGTGCCAGTAGTGGGTGGGCGGGGAAGGAGCGCAATGAGCAGTTCTTC.

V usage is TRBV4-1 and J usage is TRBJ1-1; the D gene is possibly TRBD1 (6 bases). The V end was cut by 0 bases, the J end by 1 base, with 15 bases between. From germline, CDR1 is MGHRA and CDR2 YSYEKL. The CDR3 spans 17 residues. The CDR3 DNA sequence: TGCGCCAGCAGCCAAGATATGGGGGCGTCGGGGAACACTGAAGCTTTCTTT. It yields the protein CASSQDMGASGNTEAFF.

The CDR3 nucleotides are TGCGCCAGCAGCCCGGTTCCCGTTTTGGAGACCCAGTACTTC. It is translated as CASSPVPVLETQYF. The chain has TRBV5-1 and TRBJ2-5; D gene unclear. Per the germline V gene, CDR1 is SGHRS and CDR2 is YFSETQ. This CDR3 has 14 amino acids. V was cut by 4 bases and J by 5 bases, with 15 bases left in between.

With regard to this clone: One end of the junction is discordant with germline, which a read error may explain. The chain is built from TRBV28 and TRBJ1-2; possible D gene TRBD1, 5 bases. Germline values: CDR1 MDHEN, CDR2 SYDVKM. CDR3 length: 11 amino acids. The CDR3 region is CASSSPAYRLF. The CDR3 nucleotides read TGTGCCAGCAGTTCCCCAGCATACAGGCTTTTC.

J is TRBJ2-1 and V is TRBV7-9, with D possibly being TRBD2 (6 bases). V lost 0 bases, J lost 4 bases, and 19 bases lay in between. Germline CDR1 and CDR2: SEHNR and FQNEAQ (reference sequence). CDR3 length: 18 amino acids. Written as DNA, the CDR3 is TGTGCCAGCAGCTTAGCGACACTAAAGGGACTTTTATACAATGAGCAGTTCTTC. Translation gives CASSLATLKGLLYNEQFF.

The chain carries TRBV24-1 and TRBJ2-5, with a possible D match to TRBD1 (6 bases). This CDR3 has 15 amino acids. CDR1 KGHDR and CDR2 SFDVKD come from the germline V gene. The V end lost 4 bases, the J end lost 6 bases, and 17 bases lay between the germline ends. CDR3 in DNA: TGTGCCACCAGTGACCCTCGGGCAGGGGATAAGACCCAGTACTTC. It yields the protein CATSDPRAGDKTQYF.

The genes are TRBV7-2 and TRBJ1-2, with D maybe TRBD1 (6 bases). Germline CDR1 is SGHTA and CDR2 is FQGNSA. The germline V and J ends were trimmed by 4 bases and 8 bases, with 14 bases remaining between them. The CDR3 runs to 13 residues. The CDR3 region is CASSYRDLGGYTF. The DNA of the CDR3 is TGTGCCAGCAGCTACAGGGATCTTGGGGGCTACACCTTC.

CDR3 sequence reads: CASSVAAGRGDMNTEAFF. CDR3 bases: TGTGCCAGCAGCGTAGCTGCAGGGCGGGGGGATATGAACACTGAAGCTTTCTTT. This chain joins TRBV9 and TRBJ1-1; tentative D call: TRBD1 (5 bases). Germline CDR1 SGDLS, CDR2 YYNGEE. This CDR3 region has 18 residues. V was pared by 0 bases and J by 0 bases, with 18 bases between.